This is a list of T cell receptor beta chains from one sample in a study of long-term antiretroviral therapy in people with HIV. Produced via immunoSEQ multiplex PCR; TCRdb's table is partial and in-frame only. The sample has about 24,000 clones; 81% are singletons. The starting material was unsorted PBMCs, obtained 4.4 years after starting antiretroviral therapy. The receptors derive from a man aged 25-45 years with HIV. The CDR3 runs from the conserved cysteine through the conserved F or W. A D gene is named only where the DNA matches it firmly. The size field is filled for only some rows; it gives once, few, many or a size class.

J,V,D,size,DNA,CDR3
TRBJ2-6,TRBV19,-,-,TGTGCCAGTAGATCCTCCGGGAGCTCTGGGGCCAACGTCCTGACTTTC,CASRSSGSSGANVLTF
TRBJ2-3,TRBV14,-,few,TGTGCCAGCAGCCAAGATCTACTAGGTACGCAGTATTTT,CASSQDLLGTQYF
TRBJ1-1,TRBV7-9,-,-,TGTGCCAGCAGCCCCCGGAGAGGGGAGGAGGACACTGAAGCTTTCTTT,CASSPRRGEEDTEAFF
TRBJ1-4,TRBV5-5,-,-,TGTGCCAGCAGTTTGGACAGTGCGGGGGAAAAACTGTTTTTT,CASSLDSAGEKLFF
TRBJ1-4,TRBV5-8,-,-,TGTGCCAGCAGCACCTATGGTCGGGGGGCCGCAAATGAAAAACTGTTTTTT,CASSTYGRGAANEKLFF
TRBJ1-2,TRBV27,-,few,TGTGCCAGCAGTTTAAAGATCTGGCACTATGGCTACACCTTC,CASSLKIWHYGYTF
TRBJ1-5,TRBV9,TRBD1,few,TGTGCCAGCAGCGTAGAAGGGGGCTATCAGCCCCAGCATTTT,CASSVEGGYQPQHF
TRBJ2-1,TRBV2,-,-,TGTGCCAGCAGTCCCCGGGGAGCGAGCTCCTACAATGAGCAGTTCTTC,CASSPRGASSYNEQFF
TRBJ2-7,TRBV6-6,-,-,TGTGCCAGCAGTTACGCGAAGGGGAGCTCCTACGAGCAGTACTTC,CASSYAKGSSYEQYF
TRBJ2-3,TRBV2,-,-,TGTGCCAGCAGGAAAGGGGGGATAGAAACAGATACGCAGTATTTT,CASRKGGIETDTQYF
TRBJ2-7,TRBV5-1,-,-,TGCGCCAGCAGCCTGGACAGTCGGGTGTGGGATACATACGAGCAGTACTTC,CASSLDSRVWDTYEQYF
TRBJ2-7,TRBV21-1,-,-,TGTGCCAGCAGCAAAGTTTGGAGGAGGGGGGCGGGAGTTGGCTACGAGCAGTACTTC,CASSKVWRRGAGVGYEQYF
TRBJ1-1,TRBV4-1,-,-,TGCGCCAGCAGCCATGGGACGTCCGGGAGTGAAGCTTTCTTT,CASSHGTSGSEAFF
TRBJ2-7,TRBV28,-,-,TGTGCCAGCAGTTTATCCCGTGCAGGCCCGGGCTGCGAGCAGTACTTC,CASSLSRAGPGCEQYF
TRBJ1-1,TRBV29-1,TRBD1,-,TGCAGCGTTCGGGGGGGACAGGGTGGCACTGAAGCTTTCTTT,CSVRGGQGGTEAFF
TRBJ1-1,TRBV5-1,-,-,TGCGCCAGCAGCTTGGCCGCAGGAACTGGGGGGACTGAAGCTTTCTTT,CASSLAAGTGGTEAFF
TRBJ1-1,TRBV2,-,-,TGTGCCAGCAGTGACGGGTGGACTGAAGCTTTCTTT,CASSDGWTEAFF
TRBJ1-1,TRBV6-1,-,once,TGTGCCAGCCAGGGATCGAACACTGAAGCTTTCTTT,CASQGSNTEAFF
TRBJ1-4,TRBV7-9,-,-,TGTGCCAGCAGTCCGTCGGGGGCAACTAATGAAAAACTGTTTTTT,CASSPSGATNEKLFF
TRBJ2-7,TRBV27,-,-,TGTGCCAGCAGTTCCAGCGAAGGGGACAAGGGATACGAGCAGTACTTC,CASSSSEGDKGYEQYF